These 29 T cell receptor beta chains share one sample of origin, sequenced in a study of shared clonotypes between healthy human individuals. The method was immunoSEQ multiplex PCR; TCRdb's version includes in-frame clones alone and lacks a portion of them. The table records about 1.1 million clones, around three quarters of them present only once. Input material: memory CD4+ T cells from PBMCs. Subset specified: CD45RA-negative fraction. The receptors come from a man younger than 35 in good health. Some clones in this sample may be carry-over from other donors' samples.

The V call is TRBV29-1, the J call TRBJ1-1; the D gene is possibly TRBD1 (5 bases). This CDR3 comprises 13 residues. Trimming removed 4 bases from V and 1 base from J, with 10 bases in between. The germline gives CDR1 SQVTM, CDR2 ANQGSEA. The CDR3 sequence is CSVARQTNTEAFF. The CDR3 DNA reads TGCAGCGTTGCCCGACAGACGAACACTGAAGCTTTCTTT.

The V and J genes are TRBV5-1 and TRBJ2-2, with a possible D match to TRBD1 (5 bases). Germline V lookup: CDR1 SGHRS, CDR2 YFSETQ. The CDR3 is 13 residues long. V was trimmed by 5 bases and J by 5 bases, leaving 10 bases between them. As DNA, the CDR3 is TGCGCCAGCAGGCCCAGGGCGACCGGGGAGCTGTTTTTT. Its protein product is CASRPRATGELFF.

The chain couples TRBV5-4 to TRBJ2-7; a weak D match, TRBD2 (5 bases). CDR3 length equals 14 residues. The germline V and J ends were trimmed by 7 bases and 0 bases, with 14 bases remaining between them. Looked up from germline, CDR1 is SGHNT and CDR2 is YYREEE (reference sequence). DNA for the CDR3: TGTGCCAGCCGGGATGGGTCAAGCTCCTACGAGCAGTACTTC. Translating it yields CASRDGSSSYEQYF.

The rearrangement links TRBV5-4 to TRBJ1-2, with D maybe TRBD1 (6 bases). With 2 bases removed from V and 3 bases from J, the gap between germline ends came to 14 bases. The CDR3 has 15 residues. Per germline, CDR1 SGHNT and CDR2 YYREEE (reference sequence). The CDR3 DNA reads TGTGCCAGCAGCTTTTCTGCTGGGGGGCACTATGGCTACACCTTC. It yields the protein CASSFSAGGHYGYTF.

The chain carries TRBV2 and TRBJ1-2, with D unresolved. CDR3 size: 14 residues. The V end lost 6 bases, the J end lost 6 bases, and 17 bases lay between the germline ends. From germline, CDR1 is SNHLY and CDR2 FYNNEI. CDR3 in DNA: TGTGCCAGCAGCCCATCCGCCCTGGATGATGGCTACACCTTC. Amino acids: CASSPSALDDGYTF. Full variable domain (outside the CDR3, taken from reference TRBV2 and TRBJ1-2): EPEVTQTPSHQVTQMGQEVILRCVPISNHLYFYWYRQILGQKVEFLVSFYNNEISEKSEIFDDQFSVERPDGSNFTLKIRSTKLEDSAMYFCASSPSALDDGYTFGSGTRLTVV.

The chain links TRBV7-8 to TRBJ2-7, with D possibly matching TRBD2 (6 bases). The germline V gene encodes CDR1 SGHVS and CDR2 FQNEAQ. The CDR3 is 13 amino acids. Trimming shortened V by 4 bases and J by 7 bases, and 14 bases separated the two germline ends. The CDR3 loop reads CASSWNREREQYF. The CDR3 DNA reads TGTGCCAGCAGCTGGAACCGGGAGAGGGAGCAGTACTTC.

This clone appeared once. In the same sample, other DNA sequences code for this CDR3. This rearrangement joins TRBV28 to TRBJ1-3; D uncertain. CDR1 MDHEN and CDR2 SYDVKM come from the germline V gene. CDR3 size: 13 residues. V was pared by 5 bases and J by 4 bases, with 9 bases between. CDR3 nucleotides: TGTGCCAGCAGTCTGGGGAGGGGAAACACCATATATTTT. This sequence encodes CASSLGRGNTIYF.

A remark on this clone: A clone one base away is much larger, so this may be a read error. The identical CDR3 is also encoded by other nucleotide sequences in the sample. The rearrangement links TRBV7-9 to TRBJ1-4; D not certain. In germline, CDR1 is SEHNR, CDR2 FQNEAQ (reference sequence). The CDR3 loop spans 14 amino acids. V was trimmed by 1 base and J by 3 bases, leaving 6 bases between them. The CDR3 coding sequence is TGTGCCAGCAGCTTAGGGCAGGCTAATGAAAAACTGTTTTTT. Its protein product is CASSLGQANEKLFF.

This chain connects TRBV10-1 to TRBJ2-1; 9 bases are shared with TRBD1. Trimming removed 5 bases from V and 9 bases from J; junction bases left unmatched: 5. This CDR3 region has 13 residues. Germline V gene data show CDR1 as WNHNN and CDR2 as SYGVQD (reference sequence). As DNA, the CDR3 is TGCGCCAGCAGTTACACAGGGGGCACTGAGCAGTTCTTC. It codes for CASSYTGGTEQFF.

The gene calls are TRBV6-5 and TRBJ2-7; tentative D call: TRBD1 (6 bases). With 10 bases removed from V and 0 bases from J, the gap between germline ends came to 13 bases. Germline-derived CDR1 and CDR2 are MNHEY and SVGAGI. The CDR3 runs 13 residues. The CDR3 sequence is CATAGTHSYEQYF. The CDR3 DNA is TGTGCCACAGCCGGGACACACTCCTACGAGCAGTACTTC.

This chain connects TRBV5-6 to TRBJ1-2; TRBD1 agrees at 9 bases. Per the germline V gene, CDR1 is SGHDT and CDR2 is YYEEEE. Trimming removed 6 bases from V and 4 bases from J; junction bases left unmatched: 10. The CDR3 extends over 15 amino acids. CDR3 in DNA: TGTGCCAGCACAGTCCGGCCGGGACAGGGCTATGGCTACACCTTC. It encodes CASTVRPGQGYGYTF.

The genes are TRBV28 and TRBJ1-1; D gene unclear. With 6 bases removed from V and 0 bases from J, the gap between germline ends came to 8 bases. The germline CDR1 and CDR2 sequences are MDHEN and SYDVKM. The CDR3 length is 13 residues. CDR3 bases: TGTGCCAGCAGGTCGGGCCTGAACACTGAAGCTTTCTTT. The encoded protein is CASRSGLNTEAFF.

V is TRBV5-1 and J is TRBJ2-1; weak D call: TRBD1 (5 bases). In germline, CDR1 is SGHRS, CDR2 YFSETQ. This CDR3 has 15 amino acids. Trimming pared 0 bases from V and 3 bases from J, leaving 10 bases between. The CDR3 sequence is CASSLGGAYYNEQFF. CDR3 bases: TGCGCCAGCAGCTTGGGTGGGGCTTACTACAATGAGCAGTTCTTC.

The chain recombines TRBV5-4 with TRBJ1-5, with D tentatively TRBD1 (6 bases). Trimming left V 0 bases short and J 7 bases short, with 14 bases between. There are 15 residues in the CDR3. CDR1 and CDR2 (germline): SGHNT, YYREEE (reference sequence). CDR3 nucleotide sequence: TGTGCCAGCAGCTTGGATGGGGGGCTCGGACAGCCCCAGCATTTT. It encodes CASSLDGGLGQPQHF.

This sequence joins TRBV14 and TRBJ2-7, with D possibly being TRBD1 (7 bases). The CDR3 contains 15 residues. The V and J ends lost 6 bases and 2 bases respectively, with 17 bases between them. Germline assignment: CDR1 SGHDN and CDR2 FVKESK. The CDR3 DNA is TGTGCCAGCAGTCAACGGGCAGGGGGGACCTACGAGCAGTACTTC. Amino acid sequence: CASSQRAGGTYEQYF.

V gene TRBV9 combines with J gene TRBJ2-1; no clear D. The ends were cut back, 0 bases at V and 4 bases at J, with 8 bases in the middle. Germline V CDR1 and CDR2: SGDLS, YYNGEE. This CDR3 comprises 14 residues. The DNA for the CDR3 is TGTGCCAGCAGCGTAGAGGCGGTTTACAATGAGCAGTTCTTC. It yields the protein CASSVEAVYNEQFF. The full variable domain, rest sourced from reference TRBV9 and TRBJ2-1, is DSGVTQTPKHLITATGQRVTLRCSPRSGDLSVYWYQQSLDQGLQFLIQYYNGEERAKGNILERFSAQQFPDLHSELNLSSLELGDSALYFCASSVEAVYNEQFFGPGTRLTVL.

This clone appeared once. The chain joins TRBV9 to TRBJ2-3; D remains unclear. The CDR3 covers 17 residues. CDR1 and CDR2 (germline): SGDLS, YYNGEE. V was cut by 4 bases and J by 0 bases, with 18 bases left in between. The CDR3 spells CASSPRARRRSTDTQYF. The CDR3 region has the DNA TGTGCCAGCAGCCCCCGGGCCCGCAGGCGAAGCACAGATACGCAGTATTTT.

The DNA for the CDR3 is TGTGCCAGCAGCGAGGAGGGCCCCCAGTACTTC. This gives the protein CASSEEGPQYF. V is TRBV2 and J is TRBJ2-5, with D tentatively TRBD2 (6 bases). In germline, CDR1 is SNHLY, CDR2 FYNNEI. The CDR3 has 11 residues. The ends were cut back, 6 bases at V and 9 bases at J, with 11 bases in the middle.

The chain uses TRBV27 and TRBJ2-7, with 7 bases aligning to TRBD1. Germline assignment: CDR1 MNHEY and CDR2 SMNVEV (reference sequence). CDR3 length: 14 residues. The V segment lost 4 bases and the J segment 3 bases; nucleotides outside the gene matches: 6. The CDR3 nucleotides read TGTGCCAGCAGTTCCGGGGACAGAATCTACGAGCAGTACTTC. It codes for CASSSGDRIYEQYF.

The chain uses TRBV18 and TRBJ2-2, with D unclear. Germline-derived CDR1 and CDR2 are KGHSH and LQKENI. V lost 7 bases, J lost 4 bases, and 16 bases lay in between. The CDR3 contains 15 residues. CDR3 in amino acids: CASCQESKATGELFF. The CDR3 region has the DNA TGTGCCAGCTGCCAGGAGTCGAAAGCCACCGGGGAGCTGTTTTTT.

The rearrangement uses TRBV28 and TRBJ1-1; D is perhaps TRBD1 (6 bases). Between the trimmed V and J ends, which lost 6 bases and 1 base, there was a span of 12 bases. Germline V CDR1 and CDR2: MDHEN, SYDVKM. The CDR3 consists of 14 residues. This CDR3 reads CASSRDIKNTEAFF. In DNA, the CDR3 is TGTGCCAGCAGCCGGGACATCAAGAACACTGAAGCTTTCTTT.

This clone was detected only a few times. V gene TRBV6-6 combines with J gene TRBJ1-3; D uncertain. Germline V gene lookup returns CDR1 MNHNY and CDR2 SVGAGI (reference sequence). V lost 9 bases, J lost 8 bases, and 14 bases lay in between. CDR3 length: 12 residues. In DNA form, the CDR3 reads TGTGCCAGTAATGGGCTTGGGGACACCATATATTTT. Encoded protein: CASNGLGDTIYF.

The rearrangement links TRBV27 to TRBJ1-2; the match to TRBD1 covers 7 bases. The CDR3 sequence is 13 residues long. With 1 base clipped from V and 6 bases from J, the junction kept 2 bases outside the gene matches. In germline, CDR1 is MNHEY, CDR2 SMNVEV (reference sequence). CDR3 bases: TGTGCCAGCAGTTTATACAGGGGCGATGGCTACACCTTC. This translates into CASSLYRGDGYTF.

As for this clone: A much larger clonotype is one base distant, so this may be a read error. This sample includes further DNA sequences coding for the same CDR3. The V and J genes are TRBV29-1 and TRBJ1-1; tentatively, D is TRBD1 (5 bases). Germline V gene lookup returns CDR1 SQVTM and CDR2 ANQGSEA. The germline V and J ends were trimmed by 5 bases and 8 bases, with 12 bases remaining between them. This CDR3 spans 11 amino acids. DNA for the CDR3: TGCAGCGTTTCAGGGACCACCGAAGCTTTCTTT. As protein: CSVSGTTEAFF.

The chain carries TRBV7-9 and TRBJ2-7, with TRBD2 as a possible D gene (6 bases). Germline CDR1 is SEHNR and CDR2 is FQNEAQ (reference sequence). The CDR3 length is 15 residues. With 5 bases removed from V and 3 bases from J, the gap between germline ends came to 17 bases. The CDR3 sequence is CASSPSRGTFYEQYF. The CDR3 DNA reads as TGTGCCAGCAGCCCGTCGCGGGGAACCTTCTACGAGCAGTACTTC.

The chain recombines TRBV5-1 with TRBJ2-2, with 7 positions matching TRBD1. V shed 4 bases, J shed 4 bases, and the junction held 7 bases outside the gene matches. Germline V gene data show CDR1 as SGHRS and CDR2 as YFSETQ. This CDR3 spans 15 amino acids. The CDR3 reads CASSSAGGITGELFF. CDR3 sequence (DNA): TGCGCCAGCAGCAGTGCAGGGGGTATCACCGGGGAGCTGTTTTTT.

The chain has TRBV2 and TRBJ2-5; 8 nucleotides line up with TRBD1. The CDR3 runs to 13 residues. The germline V gene has CDR1 SNHLY and CDR2 FYNNEI. After removal of 5 bases from V and 7 bases from J, the junction contained 6 bases not matched to a gene. The CDR3 region has the DNA TGTGCCAGCAGTAGCGACAGGGGAGGGACCCAGTACTTC. Its translation: CASSSDRGGTQYF.

On this clone itself: Being one base from a much bigger clone, this may be a read error. The chain has TRBV7-8 and TRBJ2-7, with D uncertain. The CDR3 is 11 residues long. Trimming took off 0 bases at V and 5 bases at J, with 2 bases between the two ends. Germline values: CDR1 SGHVS, CDR2 FQNEAQ. Here the CDR3 reads CASSLADEQYF. The CDR3 DNA sequence: TGTGCCAGCAGCTTAGCCGACGAGCAGTACTTC.

Turning to this clone: A read error may be the cause here, since a much bigger clone is one base away. The same CDR3 arises from other DNA sequences in this sample as well. The chain links TRBV30 to TRBJ1-1; no clear D. Germline CDR1 is GTSNPN and CDR2 is SVGIG (reference sequence). CDR3 length: 13 amino acids. The CDR3 here is CAWSVFGNTEAFF. CDR3 coding DNA: TGTGCCTGGAGTGTCTTCGGGAACACTGAGGCTTTCTTT.